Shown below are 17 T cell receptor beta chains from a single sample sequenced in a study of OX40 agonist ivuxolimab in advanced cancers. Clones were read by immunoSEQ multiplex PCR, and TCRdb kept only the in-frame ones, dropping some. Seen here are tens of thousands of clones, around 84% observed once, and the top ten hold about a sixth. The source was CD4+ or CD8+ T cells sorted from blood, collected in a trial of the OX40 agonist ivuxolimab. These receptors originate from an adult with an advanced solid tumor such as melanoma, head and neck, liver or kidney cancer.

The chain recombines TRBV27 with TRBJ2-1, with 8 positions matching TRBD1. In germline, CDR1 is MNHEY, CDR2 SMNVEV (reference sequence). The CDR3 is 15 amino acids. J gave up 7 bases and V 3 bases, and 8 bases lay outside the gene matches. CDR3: CASSLDRDTGNEQFF. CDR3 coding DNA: TGTGCCAGCAGTTTGGACAGGGACACTGGTAATGAGCAGTTCTTC.

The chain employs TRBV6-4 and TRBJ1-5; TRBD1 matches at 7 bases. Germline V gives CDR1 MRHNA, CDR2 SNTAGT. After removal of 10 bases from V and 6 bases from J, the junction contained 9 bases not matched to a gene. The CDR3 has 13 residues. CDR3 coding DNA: TGTGCCATCAACAGGGGAGAGGGTCAGCCCCAGCATTTT. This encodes CAINRGEGQPQHF.

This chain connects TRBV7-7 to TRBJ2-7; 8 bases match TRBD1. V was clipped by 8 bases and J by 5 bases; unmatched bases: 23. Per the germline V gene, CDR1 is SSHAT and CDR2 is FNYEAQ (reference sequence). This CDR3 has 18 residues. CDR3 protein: CASPPRRGGKDRVDEQYF. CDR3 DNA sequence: TGTGCCAGCCCGCCCCGTAGAGGAGGGAAGGACAGGGTCGACGAGCAGTACTTC.

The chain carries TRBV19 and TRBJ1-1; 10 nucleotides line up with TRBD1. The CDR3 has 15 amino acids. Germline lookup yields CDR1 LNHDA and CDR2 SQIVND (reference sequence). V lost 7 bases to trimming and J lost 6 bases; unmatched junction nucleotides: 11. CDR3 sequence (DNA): TGTGCCAGTATCGGGGACAGGGGAGGCCCCCCTGAAGCTTTCTTT. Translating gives CASIGDRGGPPEAFF.

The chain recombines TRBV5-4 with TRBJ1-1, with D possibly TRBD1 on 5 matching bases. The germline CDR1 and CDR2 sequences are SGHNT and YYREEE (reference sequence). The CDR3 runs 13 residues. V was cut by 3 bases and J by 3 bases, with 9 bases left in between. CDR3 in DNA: TGTGCCAGCAGCTACCGAGGGGACACTGAAGCTTTCTTT. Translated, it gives CASSYRGDTEAFF.

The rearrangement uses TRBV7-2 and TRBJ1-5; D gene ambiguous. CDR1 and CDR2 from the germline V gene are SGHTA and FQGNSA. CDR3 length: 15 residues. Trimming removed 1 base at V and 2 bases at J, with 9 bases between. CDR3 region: CASSLDSLGNQPQHF. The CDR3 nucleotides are TGTGCCAGCAGCTTAGACAGTCTGGGCAATCAGCCCCAGCATTTT.

Here the CDR3 DNA reads TGTGCCAGCAGCTTACCCTCGGACCTCACAGATACGCAGTATTTT. Translation: CASSLPSDLTDTQYF. The rearrangement uses TRBV7-9 and TRBJ2-3, with D unresolved. This CDR3 spans 15 amino acids. Germline CDR1 SEHNR, CDR2 FQNEAQ (reference sequence). V lost 2 bases and J 2 bases, leaving 11 bases between the germline ends.

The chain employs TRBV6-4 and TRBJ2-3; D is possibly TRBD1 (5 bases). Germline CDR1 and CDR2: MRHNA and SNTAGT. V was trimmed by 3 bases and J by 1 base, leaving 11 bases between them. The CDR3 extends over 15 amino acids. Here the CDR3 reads CASSESLGGTDTQYF. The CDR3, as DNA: TGTGCCAGCAGTGAAAGTTTAGGGGGCACAGATACGCAGTATTTT.

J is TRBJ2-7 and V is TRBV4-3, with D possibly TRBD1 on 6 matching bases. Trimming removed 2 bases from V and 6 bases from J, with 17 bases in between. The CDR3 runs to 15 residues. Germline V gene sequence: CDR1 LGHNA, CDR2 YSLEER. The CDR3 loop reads CASSQNHEQGREQYF. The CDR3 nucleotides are TGCGCCAGCAGCCAAAACCACGAACAGGGTCGCGAGCAGTACTTC.

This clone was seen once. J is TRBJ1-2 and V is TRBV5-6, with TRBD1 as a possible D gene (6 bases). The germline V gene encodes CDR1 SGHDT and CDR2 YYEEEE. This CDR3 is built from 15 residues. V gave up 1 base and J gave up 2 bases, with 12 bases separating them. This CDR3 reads CASSLRGARNYGYTF. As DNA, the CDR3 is TGTGCCAGCAGCTTGCGGGGGGCTAGGAACTATGGCTACACCTTC.

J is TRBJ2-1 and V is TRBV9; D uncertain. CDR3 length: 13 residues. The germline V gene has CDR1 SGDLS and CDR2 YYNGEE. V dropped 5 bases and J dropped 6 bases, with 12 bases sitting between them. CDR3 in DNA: TGTGCCAGCAGTGATGGGCCGAGCAATGAGCAGTTCTTC. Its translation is CASSDGPSNEQFF.

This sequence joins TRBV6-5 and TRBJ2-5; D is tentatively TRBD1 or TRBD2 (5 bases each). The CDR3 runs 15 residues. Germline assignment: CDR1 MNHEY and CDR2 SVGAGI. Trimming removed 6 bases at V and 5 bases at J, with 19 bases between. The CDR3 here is CASSPRGQGVETQYF. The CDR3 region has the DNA TGTGCCAGCAGCCCACGCGGGCAGGGAGTGGAGACCCAGTACTTC.

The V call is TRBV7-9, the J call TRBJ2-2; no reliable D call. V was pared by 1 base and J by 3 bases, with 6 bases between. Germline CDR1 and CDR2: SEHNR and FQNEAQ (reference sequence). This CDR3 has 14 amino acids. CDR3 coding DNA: TGTGCCAGCAGCTTAGTTGGGTACACCGGGGAGCTGTTTTTT. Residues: CASSLVGYTGELFF.

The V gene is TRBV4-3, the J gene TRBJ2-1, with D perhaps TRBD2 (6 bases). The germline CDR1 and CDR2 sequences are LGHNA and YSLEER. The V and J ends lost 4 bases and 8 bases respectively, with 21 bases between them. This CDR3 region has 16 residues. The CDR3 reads CASSRQMGGWGHEQFF. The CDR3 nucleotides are TGCGCCAGCAGCCGTCAAATGGGGGGATGGGGTCATGAGCAGTTCTTC.

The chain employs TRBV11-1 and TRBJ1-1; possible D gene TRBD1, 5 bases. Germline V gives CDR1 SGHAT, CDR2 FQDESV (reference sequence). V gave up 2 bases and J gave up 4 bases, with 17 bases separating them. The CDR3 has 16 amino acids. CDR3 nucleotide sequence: TGTGCCAGCAGCTTATTCATGGGGCTTACGCTCACTGAAGCTTTCTTT. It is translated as CASSLFMGLTLTEAFF.

The CDR3 DNA is TGTGCCAGTAGTGCTTTAATCGGGCGGTCCTACGAGCAGTACTTC. It specifies CASSALIGRSYEQYF. The rearrangement uses TRBV19 and TRBJ2-7; D unclear. The CDR3 totals 15 residues. Germline lookup yields CDR1 LNHDA and CDR2 SQIVND (reference sequence). The V end lost 5 bases, the J end lost 1 base, and 15 bases lay between the germline ends.

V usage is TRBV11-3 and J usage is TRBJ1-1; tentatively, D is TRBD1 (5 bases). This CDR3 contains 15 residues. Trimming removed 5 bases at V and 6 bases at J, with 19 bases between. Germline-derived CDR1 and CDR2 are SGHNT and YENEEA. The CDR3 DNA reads TGTGCCAGCAGCCCTCCGCGCGGGGGACTCGCTGAAGCTTTCTTT. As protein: CASSPPRGGLAEAFF.